One sample yielded the 29 T cell receptor beta chains listed below, sequenced in a study of cytomegalovirus exposure and HLA in healthy donors. This PCR relied on a set of 60 Vbeta primers and 13 Jbeta primers. Measured with immunoSEQ multiplex PCR; TCRdb has only the in-frame clones, and not every one. The sample includes about 160,000 clones, roughly four fifths seen only once; the top ten take 13%. The sequenced material came from PBMCs. The receptors shown here come from a woman in her forties or fifties in good health and CMV-seronegative.

Points on this clone: The same CDR3 also results from other DNA sequences found in this sample. V and J are TRBV11-2 and TRBJ2-5; no firm D call. Judging by the DNA end, TRBJ2-7 fits better; the J call may be wrong. The germline V gene encodes CDR1 SGHAT and CDR2 FQNNGV. The CDR3 covers 12 residues. In DNA form, the CDR3 reads TGTGCCAGCAGCTTAGTTGAACGCGAGCAGTACTTC. Residues: CASSLVEREQYF.

V is TRBV9 and J is TRBJ2-2; 8 nucleotides align to TRBD1. This CDR3 contains 15 residues. Germline assignment: CDR1 SGDLS and CDR2 YYNGEE. The trim removed 3 bases at V and 4 bases at J, leaving 5 bases unmatched. The CDR3: CASSGGTGITGELFF. The CDR3 DNA follows: TGTGCCAGCAGCGGGGGGACAGGAATCACCGGGGAGCTGTTTTTT.

The V gene is TRBV5-1, the J gene TRBJ1-1; tentative D call: TRBD1 (5 bases). There are 17 residues in the CDR3. V dropped 2 bases and J dropped 1 base, with 18 bases sitting between them. In germline, CDR1 is SGHRS, CDR2 YFSETQ. The CDR3 nucleotides read TGCGCCAGCAGCTTTCAGGGAGGGTCTGTGGCGAACACTGAAGCTTTCTTT. It is translated as CASSFQGGSVANTEAFF.

This clone has only a few counts. The V gene is TRBV5-1, the J gene TRBJ1-2, with D possibly being TRBD1 (5 bases). CDR1 SGHRS and CDR2 YFSETQ come from the germline V gene. Trimming removed 0 bases from V and 4 bases from J, with 16 bases in between. This CDR3 is built from 16 residues. CDR3 sequence (DNA): TGCGCCAGCAGCTTGGCCTGGGGACTGCCGACCTATGGCTACACCTTC. Translation: CASSLAWGLPTYGYTF.

The J gene is TRBJ2-7, the V gene TRBV14; possible D gene TRBD1, 6 bases. The CDR3 runs 14 residues. V dropped 3 bases and J dropped 2 bases, with 11 bases sitting between them. In germline, CDR1 is SGHDN, CDR2 FVKESK. Here the CDR3 reads CASSQMDSAYEQYF. In nucleotides, the CDR3 is TGTGCCAGCAGCCAGATGGACAGCGCCTACGAGCAGTACTTC.

Concerning this clone: One end of the junction varies from germline; a read error may be responsible. The V gene is TRBV4-1, the J gene TRBJ1-1; no definite D call. Germline CDR1 and CDR2: MGHRA and YSYEKL. The CDR3 length is 13 residues. CDR3 in DNA: TGCGCCAGCAGCCTGCGAGCGAACGCTGAAGCTTTCTTT. Amino acids: CASSLRANAEAFF.

The chain is built from TRBV7-2 and TRBJ2-5; 10 bases match TRBD1. Germline CDR1 is SGHTA and CDR2 is FQGNSA. The CDR3 is 16 amino acids. V shed 1 base, J shed 5 bases, and the junction held 7 bases outside the gene matches. CDR3: CASSLVGTGVGETQYF. The CDR3 region has the DNA TGTGCCAGCAGCTTAGTAGGGACAGGGGTCGGGGAGACCCAGTACTTC.

This chain links TRBV11-2 with TRBJ2-1; 7 bases line up with TRBD1. Per germline, CDR1 SGHAT and CDR2 FQNNGV. CDR3 length: 15 amino acids. Trimming cost V 5 bases and J 4 bases; bases outside gene matches: 8. The CDR3 spells CASSLRQGVYNEQFF. CDR3 nucleotide sequence: TGTGCCAGCAGCCTCCGCCAGGGGGTATACAATGAGCAGTTCTTC. The variable domain in full, completed from reference TRBV11-2 and TRBJ2-1, reads EAGVAQSPRYKIIEKRQSVAFWCNPISGHATLYWYQQILGQGPKLLIQFQNNGVVDDSQLPKDRFSAERLKGVDSTLKIQPAKLEDSAVYLCASSLRQGVYNEQFFGPGTRLTVL.

The chain carries TRBV4-3 and TRBJ1-2; perhaps TRBD1 as D (5 bases). The CDR3 has 14 amino acids. Germline-derived CDR1 and CDR2 are LGHNA and YSLEER. The V and J ends lost 0 bases and 5 bases respectively, with 10 bases between them. CDR3 sequence: CASSQDWQGYGYTF. The CDR3 bases are TGCGCCAGCAGCCAAGATTGGCAGGGATATGGCTACACCTTC.

This sequence joins TRBV15 and TRBJ1-1; 8 bases are a match to TRBD1. The J segment lost 5 bases and the V segment lost 1 base, leaving 6 bases of the junction unmatched. The CDR3 extends over 15 amino acids. Germline V gene sequence: CDR1 LNHNV, CDR2 YYDKDF (reference sequence). The DNA for the CDR3 is TGTGCCACCAGCAGAGTCGGGACAGGTCTGACTGAAGCTTTCTTT. Translation: CATSRVGTGLTEAFF.

CDR3 sequence (DNA): TGTGCCAGCAGCCTGACAGGAAACTCCTATAATTCACCCCTCCACTTT. It encodes CASSLTGNSYNSPLHF. The chain joins TRBV7-8 to TRBJ1-6, with TRBD1 as a possible D gene (6 bases). This CDR3 comprises 16 residues. Germline CDR1 is SGHVS and CDR2 is FQNEAQ. Trimming shortened V by 5 bases and J by 0 bases, and 11 bases separated the two germline ends.

The genes are TRBV7-2 and TRBJ1-4; D is unresolved. This CDR3 has 16 amino acids. Germline values: CDR1 SGHTA, CDR2 FQGNSA. The V end was cut by 2 bases, the J end by 5 bases, with 15 bases between. CDR3 region: CASSLNNLAINEKLFF. The CDR3 bases are TGTGCCAGCAGCTTAAACAATCTGGCCATAAATGAAAAACTGTTTTTT.

This sequence joins TRBV7-2 and TRBJ2-3; 10 bases match TRBD2. The CDR3 contains 17 residues. The V segment lost 4 bases and the J segment 2 bases; nucleotides outside the gene matches: 9. Germline values: CDR1 SGHTA, CDR2 FQGNSA. CDR3 sequence reads: CASSSGLALRDTDTQYF. The CDR3 DNA follows: TGTGCCAGCAGCTCGGGACTAGCGCTCCGGGACACAGATACGCAGTATTTT. Looking up the rest from reference TRBV7-2 and TRBJ2-3 gives the full variable domain: GAGVSQSPSNKVTEKGKDVELRCDPISGHTALYWYRQSLGQGLEFLIYFQGNSAPDKSGLPSDRFSAERTGGSVSTLTIQRTQQEDSAVYLCASSSGLALRDTDTQYFGPGTRLTVL.

This sequence joins TRBV6-7 and TRBJ2-2; TRBD2 matches 9 bases. TRBV6-7 is an ORF, and what it does is uncertain. The CDR3 is 15 amino acids. After removal of 6 bases from V and 5 bases from J, the junction contained 7 bases not matched to a gene. The CDR3 protein is CASRTPGLATGELFF. The DNA of the CDR3 is TGTGCCAGCAGAACCCCGGGACTAGCAACCGGGGAGCTGTTTTTT.

This clone was seen once. This sequence joins TRBV11-3 and TRBJ2-5; TRBD1 matches at 7 bases. V shed 5 bases, J shed 2 bases, and the junction held 2 bases outside the gene matches. The germline gives CDR1 SGHNT, CDR2 YENEEA. The CDR3 spans 13 residues. Here the CDR3 DNA reads TGTGCCAGCAGCCCGGGACAGCAAGAGACCCAGTACTTC. Amino acid sequence: CASSPGQQETQYF.

There are a few counts of this clone. This chain connects TRBV9 to TRBJ2-3, with 10 bases identical to TRBD2. Germline V lookup: CDR1 SGDLS, CDR2 YYNGEE. J lost 6 bases, V lost 3 bases, and 10 bases had no gene match. The CDR3 runs 16 residues. CDR3 sequence (DNA): TGTGCCAGCAGCGAACGCCGACTAGCGGGTGGCGATACGCAGTATTTT. It translates to CASSERRLAGGDTQYF.

The genes are TRBV7-9 and TRBJ1-1; perhaps TRBD1 as D (6 bases). The CDR3 spans 12 residues. The V and J ends lost 3 bases and 10 bases respectively, with 12 bases between them. The germline gives CDR1 SEHNR, CDR2 FQNEAQ (reference sequence). In nucleotides, the CDR3 is TGTGCCAGCAGCTTCGGGGGGGCAGGAGCTTTCTTT. It encodes CASSFGGAGAFF.

This chain connects TRBV19 to TRBJ2-5; weak D call: TRBD2 (6 bases). Trimming took 5 bases from V and 10 from J, leaving 17 bases between them. The CDR3 totals 13 residues. Germline CDR1 is LNHDA and CDR2 is SQIVND (reference sequence). The CDR3 spells CASSSVGGADQYF. As DNA, the CDR3 is TGTGCCAGTAGTTCGGTCGGGGGAGCGGACCAGTACTTC.

The chain uses TRBV6-5 and TRBJ2-2; TRBD2 matches at 11 bases. After removal of 6 bases from V and 6 bases from J, the junction contained 6 bases not matched to a gene. The CDR3 is 15 amino acids. Germline V gene sequence: CDR1 MNHEY, CDR2 SVGAGI. The chain's CDR3 is CASRSSGGAAGELFF. In nucleotides, the CDR3 is TGTGCCAGCAGAAGTAGCGGGGGGGCCGCCGGGGAGCTGTTTTTT.

The chain carries TRBV7-9 and TRBJ2-1; TRBD2 matches at 7 bases. V lost 5 bases, J lost 3 bases, and 13 bases stayed unmatched. The CDR3 length is 17 residues. Germline CDR1 and CDR2: SEHNR and FQNEAQ (reference sequence). The CDR3 sequence: CASSQRASGTIYNEQFF. The CDR3 DNA reads TGTGCCAGCAGCCAAAGGGCTAGCGGAACGATCTACAATGAGCAGTTCTTC.

This clone was seen just once. V is TRBV6-1 and J is TRBJ1-2; TRBD1 might be the D (6 bases). This CDR3 spans 15 amino acids. Germline CDR1 is MNHNS and CDR2 is SASEGT. V lost 6 bases to trimming and J lost 0 bases, with 14 bases between them. CDR3 residues: CASSGQPPSNYGYTF. The DNA for the CDR3 is TGTGCCAGCAGCGGACAGCCACCCTCTAACTATGGCTACACCTTC.

The V call is TRBV2, the J call TRBJ2-7; 7 bases align to TRBD1. Germline V CDR1 and CDR2: SNHLY, FYNNEI. This CDR3 has 15 residues. After removal of 5 bases from V and 0 bases from J, the junction contained 7 bases not matched to a gene. CDR3 protein: CASSLGQLNSYEQYF. CDR3 DNA: TGTGCCAGCAGTCTGGGACAGCTTAACTCCTACGAGCAGTACTTC.

The chain employs TRBV5-6 and TRBJ2-7; D is possibly TRBD1 (5 bases). The CDR3 runs 14 residues. Germline V gene sequence: CDR1 SGHDT, CDR2 YYEEEE. Trimming cost V 5 bases and J 3 bases, with 15 bases left between them. CDR3 DNA: TGTGCCAGCAGAAAAAGGGGTACCCACTACGAGCAGTACTTC. This sequence encodes CASRKRGTHYEQYF.

The chain joins TRBV5-5 to TRBJ2-3; weak D call: TRBD1 (5 bases). Trimming took off 5 bases at V and 2 bases at J, with 9 bases between the two ends. Germline V gene data show CDR1 as SGHKS and CDR2 as YYEKEE (reference sequence). The CDR3 extends over 13 amino acids. The CDR3 DNA reads TGTGCCAGCAGGTTAGGGGTCACAGATACGCAGTATTTT. This encodes CASRLGVTDTQYF.

The chain employs TRBV2 and TRBJ2-3; 8 bases are a match to TRBD2. The CDR3 spans 15 residues. The V gene end was trimmed by 6 bases and the J gene end by 0 bases; junction bases not matched to a gene: 5. Germline V gene lookup returns CDR1 SNHLY and CDR2 FYNNEI. CDR3 in DNA: TGTGCCAGCAGGATACCGGGAGGGAGCACAGATACGCAGTATTTT. Residues: CASRIPGGSTDTQYF.

The V call is TRBV11-2, the J call TRBJ1-1; TRBD1 aligns across 7 bases. This CDR3 is 13 amino acids long. Looked up from germline, CDR1 is SGHAT and CDR2 is FQNNGV. The V and J ends lost 4 bases and 5 bases, in that order; junction bases with no gene match: 4. CDR3: CASSWGQSTEAFF. The CDR3, as DNA: TGTGCCAGCAGCTGGGGACAGTCTACTGAAGCTTTCTTT.

This rearrangement joins TRBV2 to TRBJ1-4; 9 nucleotides line up with TRBD1. There are 14 residues in the CDR3. Germline V gives CDR1 SNHLY, CDR2 FYNNEI. With V trimmed by 10 bases and J by 6 bases, 9 bases remained unmatched. CDR3 in DNA: TGTGCCACCGAATCGGGACAGGGCGATGAAAAACTGTTTTTT. Residues: CATESGQGDEKLFF. The full variable domain, with the rest looked up from reference TRBV2 and TRBJ1-4, is EPEVTQTPSHQVTQMGQEVILRCVPISNHLYFYWYRQILGQKVEFLVSFYNNEISEKSEIFDDQFSVERPDGSNFTLKIRSTKLEDSAMYFCATESGQGDEKLFFGSGTQLSVL.

In this sample, this clone turned up a few times. The chain joins TRBV4-3 to TRBJ1-4; 9 bases agree with TRBD1. With V trimmed by 0 bases and J by 7 bases, 3 bases remained unmatched. The CDR3 runs 15 residues. The V gene's germline CDR1 is LGHNA and CDR2 YSLEER. CDR3 region: CASSQDYRGLEKLFF. In DNA form, the CDR3 reads TGCGCCAGCAGCCAAGATTACAGGGGGCTTGAAAAACTGTTTTTT.

V and J are TRBV4-3 and TRBJ2-7, with a weak D call TRBD2 (5 bases). The CDR3 spans 14 residues. The V end was cut by 3 bases, the J end by 2 bases, with 11 bases between. The V gene's germline CDR1 is LGHNA and CDR2 YSLEER. CDR3 protein: CASSQSAGPYEQYF. CDR3 sequence (DNA): TGCGCCAGCAGCCAGTCGGCGGGTCCCTACGAGCAGTACTTC.